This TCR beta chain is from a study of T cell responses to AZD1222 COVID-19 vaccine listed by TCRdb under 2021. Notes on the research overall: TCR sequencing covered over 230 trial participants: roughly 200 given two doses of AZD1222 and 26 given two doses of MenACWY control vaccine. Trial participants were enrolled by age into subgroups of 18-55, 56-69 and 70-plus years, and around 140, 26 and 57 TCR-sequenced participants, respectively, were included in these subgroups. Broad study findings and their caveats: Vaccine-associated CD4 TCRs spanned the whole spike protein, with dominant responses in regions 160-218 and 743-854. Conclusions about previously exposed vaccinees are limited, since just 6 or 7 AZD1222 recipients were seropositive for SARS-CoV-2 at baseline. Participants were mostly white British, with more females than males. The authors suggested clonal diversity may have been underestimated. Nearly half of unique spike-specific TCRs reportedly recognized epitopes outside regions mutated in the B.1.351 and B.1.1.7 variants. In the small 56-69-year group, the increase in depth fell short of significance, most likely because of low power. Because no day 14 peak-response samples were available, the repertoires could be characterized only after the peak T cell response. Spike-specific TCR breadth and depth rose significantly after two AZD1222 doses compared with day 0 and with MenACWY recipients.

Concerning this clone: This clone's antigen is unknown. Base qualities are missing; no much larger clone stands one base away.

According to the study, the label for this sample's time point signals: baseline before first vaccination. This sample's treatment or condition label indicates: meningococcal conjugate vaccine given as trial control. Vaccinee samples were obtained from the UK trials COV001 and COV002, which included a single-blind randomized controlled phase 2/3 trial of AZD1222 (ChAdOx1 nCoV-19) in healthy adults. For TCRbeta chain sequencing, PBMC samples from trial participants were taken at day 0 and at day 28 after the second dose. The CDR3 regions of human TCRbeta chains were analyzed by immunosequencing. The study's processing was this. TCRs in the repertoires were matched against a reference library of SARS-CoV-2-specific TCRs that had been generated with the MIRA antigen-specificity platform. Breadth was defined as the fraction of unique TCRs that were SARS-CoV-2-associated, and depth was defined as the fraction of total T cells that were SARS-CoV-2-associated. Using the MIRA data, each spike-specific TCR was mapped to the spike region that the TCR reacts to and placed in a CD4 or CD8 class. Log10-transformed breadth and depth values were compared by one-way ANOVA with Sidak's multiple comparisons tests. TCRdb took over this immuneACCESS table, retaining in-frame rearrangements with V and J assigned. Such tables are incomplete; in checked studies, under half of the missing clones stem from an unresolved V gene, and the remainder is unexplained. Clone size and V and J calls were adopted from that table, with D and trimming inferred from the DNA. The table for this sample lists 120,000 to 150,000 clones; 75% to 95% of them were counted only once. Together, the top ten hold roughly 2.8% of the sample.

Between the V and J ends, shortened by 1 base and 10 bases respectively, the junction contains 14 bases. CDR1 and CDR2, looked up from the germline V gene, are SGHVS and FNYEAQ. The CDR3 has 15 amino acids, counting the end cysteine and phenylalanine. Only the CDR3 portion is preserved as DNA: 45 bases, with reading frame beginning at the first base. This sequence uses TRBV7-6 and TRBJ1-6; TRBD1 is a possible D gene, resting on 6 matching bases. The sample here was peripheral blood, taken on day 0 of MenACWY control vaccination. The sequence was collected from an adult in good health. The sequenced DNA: TGTGCCAGCAGCTTAGAGGCAGGGGAGGACTCACCCCTCCACTTT. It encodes CASSLEAGEDSPLHF.